A selection of T cell receptor beta chains follows, all from one sample in a study of T cells after yellow fever vaccination. TCRdb reprocessed the 5' RACE reads with MiXCR, giving one entry per CDR3 protein. The sample has 300,000 to 400,000 distinct CDR3 sequences; about 12% are singletons. Sequencing used CD4+ T cells sorted from PBMCs, obtained 15 days after the yellow fever booster vaccination. These receptors all come from a man younger than 35 who received the YFV17D yellow fever vaccine. CDR3s include the opening cysteine and the closing phenylalanine or tryptophan. A D gene is named only where the DNA matches it firmly. Not all rows give a size; the values are once, few, many and, for expanded clones, a class.

d_gene	v_gene	j_gene	abundance	len	CDR3aa	CDR3nt
TRBD1	TRBV7-2	TRBJ1-1	few	17	CASSSRPGQGADTEAFF	TGTGCCAGCAGCTCAAGGCCGGGACAGGGGGCTGACACTGAAGCTTTCTTT
NA	TRBV7-2	TRBJ2-1	NA	13	CASSLEPRNEQFF	TGTGCCAGCAGCTTAGAACCTAGGAATGAGCAGTTCTTC
NA	TRBV4-3	TRBJ2-1	once	16	CASSQDHLGGAAFPFF	TGCGCCAGCAGCCAAGATCATTTAGGCGGGGCAGCCTTTCCGTTCTTC
TRBD1	TRBV11-3	TRBJ1-5	NA	15	CASSRPSGGTQPQHF	TGTGCCAGCAGCCGCCCCTCAGGGGGCACTCAGCCCCAGCATTTT
NA	TRBV30	TRBJ1-5	NA	14	CAWSPLNPGQPQHF	TGTGCCTGGAGCCCTTTGAATCCCGGTCAGCCCCAGCATTTT
TRBD2	TRBV7-3	TRBJ2-1	NA	17	CASSPATGRVAGGEQFF	TGTGCCAGCAGCCCCGCCACGGGAAGAGTAGCGGGAGGGGAGCAGTTCTTC
NA	TRBV4-1	TRBJ2-6	few	19	CASSHPTRTAISGANVLTF	TGCGCCAGCAGCCACCCCACCCGGACAGCGATCTCTGGGGCCAACGTCCTGACTTTC
TRBD2	TRBV5-1	TRBJ2-3	few	18	CASSLWTSASAVTDTQYF	TGCGCCAGCAGCTTGTGGACTAGCGCGAGTGCGGTCACAGATACGCAGTATTTT
NA	TRBV6-2/TRBV6-3	TRBJ2-5	NA	12	CAGGGPQETQYF	TGTGCCGGGGGGGGGCCCCAAGAGACCCAGTACTTC
NA	TRBV18	TRBJ1-5	NA	15	CASSPAAGLNQPQHF	TGTGCCAGCTCACCAGCGGCAGGTCTCAATCAGCCCCAGCATTTT
NA	TRBV5-6	TRBJ2-5	few	16	CASSLVTPSWRETQYF	TGTGCCAGCAGCTTGGTAACCCCGAGCTGGAGGGAGACCCAGTACTTC
TRBD1	TRBV29-1	TRBJ1-1	many	13	CSVAGQVNTEAFF	TGCAGCGTTGCGGGACAGGTGAACACTGAAGCTTTCTTT
TRBD2	TRBV7-7	TRBJ2-1	many	16	CASSAVLAGGPNEQFF	TGTGCCAGCAGCGCGGTACTAGCGGGGGGGCCGAATGAGCAGTTCTTC
NA	TRBV7-9	TRBJ1-2	few	13	CASSSGGIYGYTF	TGTGCCAGCAGCTCCGGGGGGATCTATGGCTACACCTTC
NA	TRBV3-1	TRBJ2-4	NA	15	CASSQATPAKNIQYF	TGTGCCAGCAGCCAAGCAACACCTGCCAAAAACATTCAGTACTTC
NA	TRBV29-1	TRBJ1-1	many	10	CSVGNTEAFF	TGCAGCGTTGGAAACACTGAAGCTTTCTTT
TRBD2	TRBV7-7	TRBJ2-3	NA	17	CASSKGLAGGWTDTQYF	TGTGCTAGCAGCAAAGGACTAGCGGGGGGGTGGACAGATACGCAGTATTTT
NA	TRBV28	TRBJ2-3	NA	14	CASSGASHTDTQYF	TGTGCCAGCAGTGGGGCATCCCACACAGATACGCAGTATTTT
NA	TRBV5-1	TRBJ1-1	few	17	CASSWGGAVMWNTEAFF	TGCGCCAGCAGCTGGGGGGGGGCAGTTATGTGGAACACTGAAGCTTTCTTT
TRBD2	TRBV4-2	TRBJ2-5	NA	16	CASSQDRTSGQETQYF	TGTGCCAGCAGCCAAGATAGGACTAGCGGCCAAGAGACCCAGTACTTC
TRBD1	TRBV20-1	TRBJ2-1	few	15	CSARAHTTGGDEQFF	TGCAGTGCTAGAGCCCATACGACAGGGGGCGATGAGCAGTTCTTC
NA	TRBV24-1	TRBJ2-3	NA	15	CATSDWRGNTDTQYF	TGTGCCACCAGTGATTGGCGGGGCAACACAGATACGCAGTATTTT
TRBD2	TRBV20-1	TRBJ2-2	few	15	CSARTPGGQTGELFF	TGCAGTGCTAGAACCCCGGGGGGGCAAACCGGGGAGCTGTTTTTT
NA	TRBV6-4	TRBJ2-3	NA	12	CASSEGGNTQYF	TGTGCCAGCAGTGAGGGCGGAAATACGCAGTATTTT
NA	TRBV3-1	TRBJ2-2	NA	14	CASSPPLSRGELFF	TGTGCCAGCAGCCCCCCATTATCGCGGGGGGAGCTGTTTTTT
TRBD1	TRBV18	TRBJ2-4	few	16	CASSPTIDRGENIQYF	TGTGCCAGCTCACCGACCATTGACAGGGGCGAAAACATTCAGTACTTC
NA	TRBV4-3	TRBJ2-3	NA	15	CASSQERRAANTQYF	TGCGCCAGCAGCCAAGAGCGACGGGCGGCAAATACGCAGTATTTT
NA	TRBV11-2	TRBJ1-4	few	15	CASSSSRGFGEKLFF	TGTGCCAGCAGCTCAAGTAGGGGGTTTGGAGAAAAACTGTTTTTT
NA	TRBV24-1	TRBJ1-5	NA	14	CATSLGGGNQPQHF	TGTGCCACCAGTCTCGGGGGTGGCAATCAGCCCCAGCATTTT
NA	TRBV2	TRBJ1-5	few	15	CASSGADYSNQPQHF	TGTGCCAGCAGTGGGGCAGACTATAGCAATCAGCCCCAGCATTTT
TRBD1	TRBV2	TRBJ2-2	few	15	CARLFSRGPAGELFF	TGTGCCAGACTATTTTCCAGGGGGCCCGCCGGGGAGCTGTTTTTT
NA	TRBV29-1	TRBJ2-1	few	14	CSVGGRLTYNEQFF	TGCAGCGTTGGGGGCCGATTAACCTACAATGAGCAGTTCTTC
TRBD2	TRBV20-1	TRBJ2-2	few	17	CSASPSLAGLNTGELFF	TGCAGTGCATCGCCCTCCCTAGCGGGGTTGAACACCGGGGAGCTGTTTTTT
NA	TRBV11-2	TRBJ2-3	NA	14	CASSFGVVTDTQYF	TGTGCCAGCAGCTTTGGTGTGGTCACCGATACGCAGTATTTT
NA	TRBV6-2/TRBV6-3	TRBJ1-2	NA	13	CASSYGDTYGYTF	TGTGCCAGCAGTTACGGGGACACCTATGGCTACACCTTC
NA	TRBV7-2	TRBJ2-5	NA	14	CASSPQGGRETQYF	TGTGCCAGCAGCCCCCAGGGGGGTAGGGAGACCCAGTACTTC
NA	TRBV5-1	TRBJ1-6	many	17	CASSLVVSRQSGSPLHF	TGCGCCAGCAGCTTGGTAGTCTCGCGGCAGTCTGGATCACCCCTCCACTTT
NA	TRBV6-2/TRBV6-3	TRBJ1-2	few	13	CASRYYRTEGYTF	TGTGCCAGCAGATACTACAGGACGGAAGGCTACACCTTC
TRBD2	TRBV20-1	TRBJ2-3	many	13	CSAPSGGADTQYF	TGCAGTGCCCCTAGCGGGGGGGCAGATACGCAGTATTTT
NA	TRBV7-2	TRBJ1-5	NA	15	CASSSGIGSNQPQHF	TGTGCCAGCAGCTCGGGGATAGGTAGCAATCAGCCCCAGCATTTT
NA	TRBV7-2	TRBJ2-2	few	16	CASSLEMAGGSGELFF	TGTGCCAGCAGCTTAGAGATGGCAGGAGGGTCCGGGGAGCTGTTTTTT
NA	TRBV9	TRBJ1-1	few	14	CASSPQQGRTEAFF	TGTGCCAGCAGCCCCCAGCAGGGGAGAACTGAAGCTTTCTTT
NA	TRBV6-6	TRBJ1-6	NA	14	CASSFTGTNSPLHF	TGTGCCAGCAGTTTCACCGGGACTAATTCACCCCTCCACTTT
TRBD1	TRBV4-1	TRBJ2-5	many	14	CASSRDREMETQYF	TGCGCCAGCAGCCGGGACAGGGAGATGGAGACCCAGTACTTC
NA	TRBV28	TRBJ2-1	NA	19	CASSSSGLTGDFAYNEQFF	TGTGCCAGCAGCTCCTCGGGGCTTACAGGGGACTTCGCCTACAATGAGCAGTTCTTC
NA	TRBV5-1	TRBJ1-1	many	14	CASSWGGADTEAFF	TGCGCCAGCAGCTGGGGAGGAGCGGACACTGAAGCTTTCTTT
NA	TRBV20-1	TRBJ2-1	NA	10	CIPSGNEQFF	TGCATACCCAGTGGCAATGAGCAGTTCTTC
NA	TRBV7-3	TRBJ2-6	NA	15	CASSSTLSGANVLTF	TGTGCCAGCAGCTCAACGCTCTCTGGGGCCAACGTCCTGACTTTC
NA	TRBV25-1	TRBJ2-3	NA	15	CASSEGQGKTDTQYF	TGTGCCAGCAGTGAGGGGCAGGGGAAAACAGATACGCAGTATTTT
TRBD1	TRBV7-2	TRBJ1-1	many	15	CASSLGDRRNTEAFF	TGCGCCAGCAGCCTGGGGGACAGGAGGAACACTGAAGCTTTCTTT
TRBD1	TRBV18	TRBJ1-5	few	15	CASSPTGGSGQPQHF	TGTGCCAGCTCGCCCACAGGGGGCTCTGGTCAGCCCCAGCATTTT
NA	TRBV7-8	TRBJ2-1	NA	13	CASSSGTYNEQFF	TGTGCCAGCAGCTCGGGGACGTACAATGAGCAGTTCTTC
TRBD2	TRBV5-1	TRBJ2-3	few	17	CASSLNGLAGAVDTQYF	TGCGCCAGCAGCTTAAATGGACTAGCGGGGGCGGTAGATACGCAGTATTTT
NA	TRBV10-3	TRBJ1-4	once	15	CAISERGGANEKLFF	TGTGCCATCAGTGAGCGTGGGGGAGCCAATGAAAAACTGTTTTTT